A single sample gave rise to the 31 T cell receptor beta chains below, sequenced in a study of blood T cell repertoires in COVID-19. The protocol was immunoSEQ multiplex PCR, while the TCRdb copy is restricted to in-frame clones and leaves out a portion. Here the sample spans about 60,000 clones, approximately 80% being singletons. Sequenced input: peripheral blood. Source of these receptors: a woman of 80 years or more with acute or convalescent COVID-19.

The V call is TRBV19, the J call TRBJ1-2, with D tentatively TRBD1 (6 bases). V shed 0 bases and J shed 4 bases, with 6 bases lying between them. The CDR3 extends over 13 amino acids. Germline V gives CDR1 LNHDA, CDR2 SQIVND (reference sequence). The CDR3 DNA reads TGTGCCAGTAGTATAGACAGGGGCTATGGCTACACCTTC. Translation gives CASSIDRGYGYTF.

The chain combines TRBV19 with TRBJ2-3; TRBD2 matches at 10 bases. CDR1 and CDR2 from the germline V gene are LNHDA and SQIVND (reference sequence). CDR3 length: 16 residues. After removal of 5 bases from V and 4 bases from J, the junction contained 9 bases not matched to a gene. The CDR3 loop reads CASSGRLAGDSDTQYF. CDR3 nucleotide sequence: TGTGCCAGTAGTGGGCGGCTAGCGGGAGACTCAGATACGCAGTATTTT.

J is TRBJ1-1 and V is TRBV13, with D perhaps TRBD1 (5 bases). V lost 7 bases and J lost 3, with 18 bases in between. Germline values: CDR1 PRHDT, CDR2 FYEKMQ (reference sequence). The CDR3 has 15 residues. This CDR3 is CASKPRASSDTEAFF. The CDR3 nucleotides read TGTGCCAGCAAACCCAGGGCCTCCTCGGACACTGAAGCTTTCTTT.

CDR3 amino acids: CASSLVAVNVLTF. The CDR3 nucleotides are TGTGCCAGCAGTTTAGTAGCAGTAAACGTCCTGACTTTC. This chain links TRBV28 with TRBJ2-6; no clear D. The CDR3 is 13 amino acids. Trimming removed 2 bases from V and 10 bases from J, with 9 bases in between. The germline V gene encodes CDR1 MDHEN and CDR2 SYDVKM.

This clone was found a few times. The genes are TRBV5-1 and TRBJ1-2; 7 nucleotides align to TRBD1. CDR1 is SGHRS, CDR2 YFSETQ, per germline. Unmatched junction bases numbered 6, after V lost 7 bases and J lost 6 bases. The CDR3 is 12 amino acids. For the CDR3, the DNA is TGCGCCAGCCGAGGGCAGGGGGATGGCTACACCTTC. This translates into CASRGQGDGYTF. The variable domain in full, with the rest retrieved from reference TRBV5-1 and TRBJ1-2, is KAGVTQTPRYLIKTRGQQVTLSCSPISGHRSVSWYQQTPGQGLQFLFEYFSETQRNKGNFPGRFSGRQFSNSRSEMNVSTLELGDSALYLCASRGQGDGYTFGSGTRLTVV.

V usage is TRBV28 and J usage is TRBJ2-7; TRBD2 is a possible D gene (5 bases). V was pared by 2 bases and J by 2 bases, with 13 bases between. The CDR3 is 15 residues long. CDR1 and CDR2 (germline): MDHEN, SYDVKM. The CDR3 sequence: CASSLGAGNTYEQYF. In DNA form, the CDR3 reads TGTGCCAGCAGTTTAGGAGCCGGGAACACCTACGAGCAGTACTTC.

This rearrangement joins TRBV27 to TRBJ1-6; unclear D gene. This CDR3 comprises 13 residues. Germline V lookup: CDR1 MNHEY, CDR2 SMNVEV (reference sequence). Trimming removed 4 bases at V and 11 bases at J, with 12 bases between. CDR3 protein: CASSWREWTPLHF. The CDR3 DNA is TGTGCCAGCAGTTGGCGGGAGTGGACACCCCTCCACTTT.

This chain joins TRBV20-1 and TRBJ1-6, with D maybe TRBD1 (5 bases). With 3 bases removed from V and 2 bases from J, the gap between germline ends came to 8 bases. Per the germline V gene, CDR1 is DFQATT and CDR2 is SNEGSKA (reference sequence). The CDR3 contains 14 residues. Here the CDR3 DNA reads TGCAGTGCTAGTAAAGGGGCCTATAATTCACCCCTCCACTTT. This sequence encodes CSASKGAYNSPLHF.

This sequence joins TRBV30 and TRBJ2-5; D might be TRBD1 (6 bases). V lost 3 bases and J 5 bases, leaving 16 bases between the germline ends. This CDR3 comprises 14 residues. Germline V gene lookup returns CDR1 GTSNPN and CDR2 SVGIG (reference sequence). Written as DNA, the CDR3 is TGTGCCTGGAGAGGGTCAGGGGTAAGGGAGACCCAGTACTTC. Amino acids: CAWRGSGVRETQYF.

The genes are TRBV3-1 (or the pseudogene TRBV3-2) and TRBJ2-1, with 8 bases fitting TRBD2. After removal of 0 bases from V and 7 bases from J, the junction contained 8 bases not matched to a gene. The CDR3 is 16 amino acids. Germline CDR1 LGHDT, CDR2 YNNKEL (reference sequence). CDR3 region: CASSQDRGGVMNEQFF. CDR3 nucleotides: TGTGCCAGCAGCCAAGATCGGGGGGGAGTGATGAATGAGCAGTTCTTC.

This clone was seen a handful of times. CDR3 DNA sequence: TGTGCCAGCAGTGAAGAGGACGGGGGCAATCAGCCCCAGCATTTT. As protein: CASSEEDGGNQPQHF. The rearrangement uses TRBV6-1 and TRBJ1-5, with D hard to call. Between the trimmed V and J ends, which lost 1 base and 2 bases, there was a span of 9 bases. Germline-derived CDR1 and CDR2 are MNHNS and SASEGT. The CDR3 extends over 15 amino acids.

CDR3 in DNA: TGTGCCAGCAGCTTGACTGAGCCGGATGAGCAGTTCTTC. This codes for CASSLTEPDEQFF. This chain joins TRBV11-1 and TRBJ2-1; no clear D gene. Trimming took off 3 bases at V and 8 bases at J, with 11 bases between the two ends. The CDR3 length is 13 residues. Germline loops: CDR1 SGHAT, CDR2 FQDESV (reference sequence).

V and J are TRBV28 and TRBJ1-1; no firm D call. The CDR3 totals 14 residues. The ends were cut back, 6 bases at V and 2 bases at J, with 13 bases in the middle. The germline V gene encodes CDR1 MDHEN and CDR2 SYDVKM. CDR3 sequence: CASSSPPVNTEAFF. In DNA form, the CDR3 reads TGTGCCAGCAGCTCCCCCCCCGTAAACACTGAAGCTTTCTTT.

This chain links TRBV7-2 with TRBJ2-7; 8 bases are a match to TRBD1. The CDR3 length is 14 residues. V shed 1 base and J 5 bases; nucleotides not matched to a gene: 4. CDR1 and CDR2 (germline): SGHTA, FQGNSA. The CDR3 DNA reads as TGTGCCAGCAGCTTAGTTTCAGGGGGCAACGAGCAGTACTTC. Amino acids: CASSLVSGGNEQYF.

The chain joins TRBV5-8 to TRBJ1-2; TRBD1 agrees at 9 bases. The CDR3 sequence is 14 residues long. Germline CDR1 SGHTS, CDR2 YDEGEE. Germline trimming cut 4 bases from V and 8 bases from J; bases unmatched to any gene: 9. CDR3 protein: CASSSPQGALGYTF. DNA of the CDR3: TGTGCCAGCAGCAGCCCACAGGGGGCTCTCGGCTACACCTTC.

The chain joins TRBV6-5 to TRBJ1-2, with 9 bases fitting TRBD1. Trimming took 8 bases from V and 0 from J; bases not matched to a gene: 4. Germline lookup yields CDR1 MNHEY and CDR2 SVGAGI. The CDR3 sequence is 14 residues long. CDR3 residues: CASDRGGANYGYTF. CDR3 nucleotide sequence: TGTGCCAGCGACAGGGGGGGAGCTAACTATGGCTACACCTTC.

This clone occurred once. This chain connects TRBV30 to TRBJ2-3; 10 nucleotides match TRBD2. V shed 2 bases, J shed 4 bases, and the junction held 3 bases outside the gene matches. CDR3 length: 14 residues. Germline CDR1 GTSNPN, CDR2 SVGIG (reference sequence). CDR3 region: CAWSRAGGSDTQYF. In nucleotides, the CDR3 is TGTGCCTGGAGTAGAGCGGGAGGGTCAGATACGCAGTATTTT.

This clone has only one observation. The rearrangement uses TRBV7-9 and TRBJ1-2; 10 nucleotides match TRBD1. CDR3 length: 13 amino acids. V lost 4 bases and J lost 9; bases outside the gene matches: 5. Germline CDR1 and CDR2: SEHNR and FQNEAQ (reference sequence). The CDR3 sequence: CASSSTGGRSYTF. The CDR3 region has the DNA TGTGCCAGCAGCTCGACAGGGGGCAGGAGCTACACCTTC.

The chain combines TRBV28 with TRBJ2-7, with 8 bases aligning to TRBD2. The V segment lost 6 bases and the J segment 3 bases; nucleotides outside the gene matches: 10. CDR3 size: 15 residues. Germline V CDR1 and CDR2: MDHEN, SYDVKM. The CDR3 nucleotides are TGTGCCAGCAGGCCTAAGGTAGCGGGAAGCTACGAGCAGTACTTC. This translates into CASRPKVAGSYEQYF.

The chain carries TRBV9 and TRBJ2-1; TRBD2 might be the D (6 bases). The CDR3 consists of 14 residues. Deletions cut 3 bases from V and 7 bases from J, with 14 bases between. Germline V gene sequence: CDR1 SGDLS, CDR2 YYNGEE. The CDR3 loop is CASSGWGRGNEQFF. DNA of the CDR3: TGTGCCAGCAGCGGATGGGGCCGGGGGAATGAGCAGTTCTTC. Looking up the rest from reference TRBV9 and TRBJ2-1 gives the full variable domain: DSGVTQTPKHLITATGQRVTLRCSPRSGDLSVYWYQQSLDQGLQFLIQYYNGEERAKGNILERFSAQQFPDLHSELNLSSLELGDSALYFCASSGWGRGNEQFFGPGTRLTVL.

In its sample, this clone was seen a few times. This chain connects TRBV28 to TRBJ2-7; weak D call: TRBD2 (5 bases). Germline loops: CDR1 MDHEN, CDR2 SYDVKM. Trimming removed 6 bases at V and 2 bases at J, with 17 bases between. The CDR3 contains 15 residues. The CDR3 loop reads CASSLPWTVPYEQYF. In nucleotides, the CDR3 is TGTGCCAGCAGCCTCCCCTGGACTGTTCCCTACGAGCAGTACTTC.

This chain joins TRBV24-1 and TRBJ2-5; D might be TRBD1 (6 bases). Trimming shortened V by 5 bases and J by 5 bases, and 17 bases separated the two germline ends. This CDR3 comprises 15 residues. CDR1 and CDR2 (germline): KGHDR, SFDVKD. This CDR3 reads CATSAQGHGMETQYF. CDR3 nucleotide sequence: TGTGCCACCAGTGCCCAGGGGCACGGGATGGAGACCCAGTACTTC.

The gene calls are TRBV25-1 and TRBJ1-5; weak D call: TRBD1 (5 bases). V was pared by 6 bases and J by 0 bases, with 18 bases between. The CDR3 extends over 17 amino acids. CDR1 MGHDK and CDR2 SYGVNS come from the germline V gene. CDR3 amino acids: CASSSALGQRSNQPQHF. In DNA, the CDR3 is TGTGCCAGCAGCTCAGCCCTGGGGCAGCGTAGCAATCAGCCCCAGCATTTT.

This chain links TRBV7-6 with TRBJ1-6; 7 bases are a match to TRBD1. Germline values: CDR1 SGHVS, CDR2 FNYEAQ. The CDR3 is made up of 16 amino acids. With 5 bases clipped from V and 7 bases from J, the junction kept 11 bases outside the gene matches. CDR3 sequence: CASSPLTGELNSPLHF. The CDR3 region has the DNA TGTGCCAGCAGCCCACTCACAGGGGAGTTGAATTCACCCCTCCACTTT.

The rearrangement uses TRBV19 and TRBJ2-7, with 16 bases that match TRBD2. Looked up from germline, CDR1 is LNHDA and CDR2 is SQIVND (reference sequence). The CDR3 consists of 16 residues. V lost 3 bases, J lost 6 bases, and 5 bases stayed unmatched. CDR3 sequence (DNA): TGTGCCAGTAGTATTGGGACTAGCGGGAGGGCCGGCGAGCAGTACTTC. Translated, it gives CASSIGTSGRAGEQYF.

This chain connects TRBV28 to TRBJ1-2; 11 nucleotides match TRBD1. V gave up 6 bases and J gave up 1 base; unmatched junction bases: 10. Germline V gene data show CDR1 as MDHEN and CDR2 as SYDVKM. The CDR3 has 17 residues. CDR3 in amino acids: CASRQTIGTGGNYGYTF. DNA of the CDR3: TGTGCCAGCAGGCAGACGATCGGGACAGGGGGTAACTATGGCTACACCTTC.

The chain has TRBV28 and TRBJ1-2; D is unclear. V gave up 5 bases and J gave up 4 bases, with 20 bases separating them. This CDR3 comprises 16 residues. The germline gives CDR1 MDHEN, CDR2 SYDVKM. The CDR3 here is CASSTRAGSLVYGYTF. Written as DNA, the CDR3 is TGTGCCAGCAGTACCCGCGCCGGCAGCCTAGTCTATGGCTACACCTTC.

CDR3 DNA: TGTGCCATCAGAGCAGGGCCCAGCTCCTACAATGAGCAGTTCTTC. Its protein product is CAIRAGPSSYNEQFF. The chain combines TRBV10-3 with TRBJ2-1; D might be TRBD1 (5 bases). Between the trimmed V and J ends, which lost 6 bases and 0 bases, there was a span of 12 bases. The germline CDR1 and CDR2 sequences are ENHRY and SYGVKD. This CDR3 has 15 amino acids.

The chain employs TRBV28 and TRBJ2-1; D may be TRBD2 (6 bases). From germline, CDR1 is MDHEN and CDR2 SYDVKM. The CDR3 has 14 residues. V lost 5 bases and J lost 6, with 14 bases in between. This chain's CDR3 is CASSRAGTINEQFF. The CDR3, as DNA: TGTGCCAGCAGTCGGGCGGGAACTATCAATGAGCAGTTCTTC.

This clone has just a few counts. The chain combines TRBV4-2 with TRBJ1-1; tentative D call: TRBD1 (6 bases). This CDR3 is 18 amino acids long. Germline CDR1 reads LGHNA; CDR2 reads YNFKEQ. The V gene lost 0 bases and the J gene lost 0 bases, with 17 bases spanning the gap. Here the CDR3 DNA reads TGTGCCAGCAGCCAAGAGTTCCTCACAGGGTCACTGAACACTGAAGCTTTCTTT. Amino acid sequence: CASSQEFLTGSLNTEAFF.

The chain couples TRBV15 to TRBJ1-5; 10 positions match TRBD1. There are 14 residues in the CDR3. With 3 bases clipped from V and 9 bases from J, the junction kept 5 bases outside the gene matches. Germline V gene lookup returns CDR1 LNHNV and CDR2 YYDKDF (reference sequence). The CDR3, as DNA: TGTGCCACCAGCAGCAGGACAGGGGGAGGGCCCCAGCATTTT. As protein: CATSSRTGGGPQHF. Variable domain in full (rest from reference TRBV15 and TRBJ1-5): DAMVIQNPRYQVTQFGKPVTLSCSQTLNHNVMYWYQQKSSQAPKLLFHYYDKDFNNEADTPDNFQSRRPNTSFCFLDIRSPGLGDTAMYLCATSSRTGGGPQHFGDGTRLSIL.